These T cell receptor beta chains were read from a single sample in a study of blood T cell repertoires in COVID-19. Sequencing used immunoSEQ multiplex PCR; TCRdb keeps in-frame clones, though not all of them. This table has roughly 330,000 clones, approximately 90% appearing once. The sequencing sample was made of peripheral blood. The origin of the receptors is a man in his thirties or forties with COVID-19, enrolled during active disease. Each CDR3 is given without its conserved first and last residue.

v_call,cdr3_length,j_call,cdr3_aa
TRBV11-2,11,TRBJ1-2,ASSSTGGRGYT
TRBV11-2,13,TRBJ1-2,ASSPGQGAYYGYT
TRBV19,15,TRBJ2-7,ASSPGTSGSPRYQQY
TRBV6-5,12,TRBJ1-2,ASSSPSDSPGYT
TRBV10-3,11,TRBJ2-7,AITPGQKYEQY
TRBV6-6,12,TRBJ1-2,ASSPPGQGDGYT
TRBV15,16,TRBJ1-5,ATSRKPGQGPSNQPQH
TRBV5-8,14,TRBJ2-5,ASSLGTGTYQETQY
TRBV10-3,18,TRBJ2-1,AISEFDRGRPLVLRNEQF
TRBV7-2,13,TRBJ1-2,ASSPLTGDNYGYT
TRBV10-3,12,TRBJ2-7,AISLDSNSYEQY
TRBV18,13,TRBJ2-7,ASSPQRLAVYEQY
TRBV9,11,TRBJ1-2,ASSVSGYDGYT
TRBV13,13,TRBJ2-7,ASSLGFSGDYEQY
TRBV4-3,14,TRBJ2-1,ASSQDPWDSYNEQF
TRBV3-1/TRBV3-2,11,TRBJ2-7,ASSQEESYEQY
TRBV9,13,TRBJ2-7,ASSYGTGAGDEQY
TRBV30,12,TRBJ1-5,AWGEHYSNQPQH
TRBV27,14,TRBJ1-1,ASRRARPGRNTEAF
TRBV7-6,12,TRBJ2-5,ASSRRGGRETQY
TRBV27,10,TRBJ1-5,ASHRPGQPQH
TRBV5-6,12,TRBJ1-1,ASSPPMTGFEAF
TRBV21-1,17,TRBJ2-5,ASSKGTSGIRCFQETQY
TRBV24-1,10,TRBJ1-5,ATSNNNQPQH
TRBV7-3,11,TRBJ2-3,ASSLSGTDTQY
TRBV2,13,TRBJ2-7,ASSEGLAETYEQY
TRBV7-3,13,TRBJ2-5,ASSLAGNPVETQY
TRBV29-1,13,TRBJ2-1,SVVTGLAGDNEQF
TRBV3-1/TRBV3-2,14,TRBJ2-2,ASSHNREFDTGELF
TRBV5-1,11,TRBJ1-2,ASSPEANYGYT
TRBV5-1,19,TRBJ1-1,ASSLQTPGQGARRVNTEAF
TRBV5-6,10,TRBJ1-1,ASSLRETEAF
TRBV5-1,12,TRBJ2-7,ASSPGQVFYEQY
TRBV30,11,TRBJ1-2,AWGTDDHYGYT
TRBV19,13,TRBJ1-3,ASTRTGGSGNTIY
TRBV9,12,TRBJ1-2,ASSVDQAGYGYT
TRBV11-2,11,TRBJ2-3,ASSAGLRYTQY
TRBV5-6,11,TRBJ1-1,ASSLGGARGAF
TRBV9,15,TRBJ2-2,ASSPKDRRLNTGELF
TRBV19,14,TRBJ1-5,ASSISQGHFDQPQH